The 17 T cell receptor beta chains below come from one sample, sequenced in a study of blood T cells in healthy people across ages. The authors ran a second PCR of about 7 to 11 cycles using a sample-barcoded 5' primer and a J-beta primer mix. TCRdb reanalysed the 5' RACE reads using MiXCR and keeps one entry per CDR3 protein. Altogether roughly 1.5 million distinct CDR3 sequences are present, approximately 43% being singletons, with the ten largest covering under 5%. The sequenced material came from blood. The source of these receptors is a woman aged 18-29 years in good health.

The chain joins TRBV28 to TRBJ2-2; TRBD1 aligns across 8 bases. Germline V gene sequence: CDR1 MDHEN, CDR2 SYDVKM. CDR3 length equals 18 residues. V dropped 1 base and J dropped 2; count of bases not matched to a gene: 9. DNA of the CDR3: TGTGCCAGCAGTTTATCGGGCAGGGGGCCAAGTAACACCGGGGAGCTGTTTTTT. Its protein product is CASSLSGRGPSNTGELFF.

In this sample, this clonotype turned up many times. The rearrangement joins TRBV27 to TRBJ1-2, with 9 bases fitting TRBD1. V lost 5 bases and J lost 7; bases outside the gene matches: 2. Germline CDR1 is MNHEY and CDR2 is SMNVEV (reference sequence). The CDR3 runs to 12 residues. CDR3 DNA sequence: TGTGCCAGCAGTCCGGACAGGGGTGGCTACACCTTC. The encoded protein is CASSPDRGGYTF.

The chain carries TRBV28 and TRBJ1-1, with D possibly being TRBD1 (6 bases). CDR1 and CDR2 (germline): MDHEN, SYDVKM. The V and J ends lost 3 bases and 11 bases respectively, with 13 bases between them. The CDR3 consists of 12 residues. The CDR3 nucleotides are TGTGCCAGCAGTTTGGAGGGACACGGGGCTTTCTTT. The encoded protein is CASSLEGHGAFF.

The rearrangement uses TRBV12-3 or TRBV12-4 and TRBJ2-1; D unclear. The DNA end lines up better with TRBJ2-7; the J call may be wrong. This CDR3 region has 14 residues. In DNA form, the CDR3 reads TGTGCCAGCAGTTTAAGGGTCTCCTACAATGAGCAGTACTTC. Its translation is CASSLRVSYNEQYF.

This clonotype turned up a few times. The chain links TRBV27 to TRBJ2-1, with a tentative D call TRBD2 (6 bases). The CDR3 covers 15 residues. V was pared by 4 bases and J by 4 bases, with 14 bases between. Germline V gives CDR1 MNHEY, CDR2 SMNVEV (reference sequence). The DNA of the CDR3 is TGTGCCAGCAGTTCGGTTGGCGCGGGGTACAATGAGCAGTTCTTC. Translating it yields CASSSVGAGYNEQFF.

There are a few counts of this clonotype. The V call is TRBV20-1, the J call TRBJ1-5; D uncertain. V was shortened by 6 bases and J by 4 bases, with 16 bases between the two germline ends. From germline, CDR1 is DFQATT and CDR2 SNEGSKA (reference sequence). The CDR3 is made up of 14 amino acids. CDR3 nucleotides: TGCAGTGCCGAGAACCCGGGTTATAATCAGCCCCAGCATTTT. This gives the protein CSAENPGYNQPQHF.

This clonotype was detected only a few times. V gene TRBV6-2 or TRBV6-3 combines with J gene TRBJ2-2; no firm D call. The CDR3 is 14 amino acids. Germline values: CDR1 MNHEY, CDR2 SVGEGT. Trimming left V 2 bases short and J 8 bases short, with 12 bases between. For the CDR3, the DNA is TGTGCCAGCAGTTACGGGTCAGGCACGGGGGAGCTGTTTTTT. Amino acid sequence: CASSYGSGTGELFF.

The chain recombines TRBV27 with TRBJ2-7; 9 nucleotides match TRBD2. V dropped 4 bases and J dropped 2; count of bases not matched to a gene: 18. Germline assignment: CDR1 MNHEY and CDR2 SMNVEV (reference sequence). The CDR3 has 19 amino acids. The CDR3 spells CASSSDRRYSSGKAYEQYF. DNA of the CDR3: TGTGCCAGCAGTTCGGACCGACGATACTCTAGCGGGAAAGCCTACGAGCAGTACTTC.

Note on this clonotype: One junction end does not reproduce the germline sequence, and a read error may be involved. The J gene is TRBJ2-1, the V gene TRBV25-1, with TRBD2 matching 8 bases. The CDR3 contains 16 residues. The germline V gene has CDR1 MGHDK and CDR2 SYGVNS. The CDR3 coding sequence is TGTGCCAGCAGTGAACTCGGGAGGGCCTCCTACAAGGAGCAGTTCTTC. Translated, it gives CASSELGRASYKEQFF.

The V gene is TRBV30, the J gene TRBJ2-7, with TRBD1 matching over 8 bases. The germline V gene has CDR1 GTSNPN and CDR2 SVGIG (reference sequence). The junction had 4 bases not matched to a gene; V was cut back by 3 bases and J by 0 bases. The CDR3 loop spans 14 amino acids. The CDR3 spells CAWRWQGASYEQYF. CDR3 sequence (DNA): TGTGCCTGGAGGTGGCAGGGGGCCTCCTACGAGCAGTACTTC.

Details on this clonotype: A much larger clone lies a single base off, so this may be a read error. This chain links TRBV12-3 or TRBV12-4 with TRBJ2-3; TRBD1 matches at 9 bases. The CDR3 is made up of 15 amino acids. J lost 4 bases, V lost 5 bases, and 7 bases had no gene match. In DNA, the CDR3 is TGTGCCAGCAGTCGCGGGACAGGGTACGCAGATACGCAGTATTTT. Protein: CASSRGTGYADTQYF.

J is TRBJ2-7 and V is TRBV20-1; 7 bases match TRBD1. This CDR3 has 13 residues. Per the germline V gene, CDR1 is DFQATT and CDR2 is SNEGSKA (reference sequence). With V trimmed by 7 bases and J by 3 bases, 9 bases remained unmatched. Here the CDR3 DNA reads TGCAGTGTCCCCGTGACAGGGCACTACGAGCAGTACTTC. Its translation: CSVPVTGHYEQYF.

This clonotype was seen ten or more times. At one end, the junction sequence differs from germline, possibly due to a read error. This rearrangement joins TRBV7-8 to TRBJ2-1; D is uncertain. In germline, CDR1 is SGHVS, CDR2 FQNEAQ. The CDR3 contains 15 residues. This CDR3 is CASSLVQLSSNEQFF. The CDR3, as DNA: TGTGCCAGCAGCTTAGTTCAACTATCCTCCAATGAGCAGTTCTTC.

This clonotype was counted between two and nine times. This chain connects TRBV7-9 to TRBJ1-1; perhaps TRBD1 as D (5 bases). CDR1 is SEHNR and CDR2 is FQNEAQ in the germline V gene (reference sequence). This CDR3 region has 14 residues. The germline V and J ends were trimmed by 5 bases and 4 bases, with 14 bases remaining between them. DNA of the CDR3: TGTGCCAGCAGCCCCTTGGCAGGGCTCACTGAAGCTTTCTTT. It codes for CASSPLAGLTEAFF.

The chain couples TRBV20-1 to TRBJ2-1; D may be TRBD1 or TRBD2 (6 bases each). CDR1 is DFQATT, CDR2 SNEGSKA, per germline (reference sequence). Trimming removed 3 bases from V and 0 bases from J, with 12 bases in between. This CDR3 comprises 15 residues. This CDR3 is CSARRGDHSYNEQFF. CDR3 DNA: TGCAGTGCTAGGAGGGGGGACCACTCCTACAATGAGCAGTTCTTC.

V gene TRBV19 combines with J gene TRBJ1-2; D is ambiguous. The CDR3 has 14 amino acids. Trimming removed 0 bases at V and 8 bases at J, with 13 bases between. Germline values: CDR1 LNHDA, CDR2 SQIVND (reference sequence). CDR3 nucleotide sequence: TGTGCCAGTAGTATAGATTTGTGGTCCTCCGGCTACACCTTC. This encodes CASSIDLWSSGYTF.

This clonotype was seen only a few times. The chain couples TRBV18 to TRBJ1-1, with D uncertain. The CDR3 is made up of 13 amino acids. Trimming shortened V by 9 bases and J by 0 bases, and 11 bases separated the two germline ends. The germline V gene has CDR1 KGHSH and CDR2 LQKENI. The CDR3 DNA is TGTGCCAGTCGGGTTTTTCTGAACACTGAAGCTTTCTTT. It yields the protein CASRVFLNTEAFF. Using reference TRBV18 and TRBJ1-1 for the parts outside the CDR3, the full variable domain is NAGVMQNPRHLVRRRGQEARLRCSPMKGHSHVYWYRQLPEEGLKFMVYLQKENIIDESGMPKERFSAEFPKEGPSILRIQQVVRGDSAAYFCASRVFLNTEAFFGQGTRLTVV.